The source of this TCR beta chain is a study of beta chain features in type 1 diabetes. The CDR3 extends over 12 amino acids. Study-wide points: Type 1 diabetes patients showed fewer insertions and more deletions at VDJ junctions. It was possible that PCR favored shorter templates, equally so in patients and controls. TCRB repertoires of naive, central memory and Treg cells appeared more similar among patients than among healthy donors.

This clone was found a few times. Its specificity is unknown. A single heparinised draw of roughly 110 mL on average was taken per donor. Expressed TCRB transcripts were sequenced because the isolated RNA had all been reverse transcribed beforehand. The repertoire was sequenced with immunoSEQ multiplex PCR; TCRdb's copy has only in-frame clones and lacks some. The table shows about 320,000 clones, with roughly 15% occurring only once. Sequences were obtained from central memory CD4+ T cells from blood. This receptor was obtained from a young man in good health. The J gene is TRBJ1-1, the V gene TRBV21-1. TRBV21-1 is annotated as a pseudogene. CDR3 amino acids: CASSKGKVEAFF. As DNA, the CDR3 is TGTGCCAGCAGCAAAGGGAAGGTGGAAGCTTTCTTT.